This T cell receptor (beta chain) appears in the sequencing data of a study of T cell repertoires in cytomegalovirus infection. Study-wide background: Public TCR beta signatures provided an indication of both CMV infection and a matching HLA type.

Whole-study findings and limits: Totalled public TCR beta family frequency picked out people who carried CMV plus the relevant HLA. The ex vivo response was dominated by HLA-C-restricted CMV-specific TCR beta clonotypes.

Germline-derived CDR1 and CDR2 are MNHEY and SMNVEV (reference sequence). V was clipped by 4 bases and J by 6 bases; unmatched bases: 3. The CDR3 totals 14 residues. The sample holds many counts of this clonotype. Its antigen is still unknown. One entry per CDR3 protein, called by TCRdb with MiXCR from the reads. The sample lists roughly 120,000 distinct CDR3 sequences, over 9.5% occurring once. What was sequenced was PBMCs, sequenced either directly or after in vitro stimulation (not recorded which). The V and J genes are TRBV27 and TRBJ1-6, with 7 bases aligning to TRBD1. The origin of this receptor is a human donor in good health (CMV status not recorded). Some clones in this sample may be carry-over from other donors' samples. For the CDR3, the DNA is TGTGCCAGCAGTTGGACAGGCGGTAATTCACCCCTCCACTTT. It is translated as CASSWTGGNSPLHF.